Each of the 28 T cell receptor beta chains below was sequenced from the same sample in a study of blood T cells in healthy people across ages. It was with a sample-barcoded 5' primer and a J-beta primer mix that a second PCR of about 7 to 12 cycles was run. A single record per CDR3 protein comes from TCRdb applying MiXCR to the 5' RACE reads. Among around 1,700,000 distinct CDR3 sequences listed, 28% were seen once. Input material: blood. The origin of the receptors is a woman aged 25 to 39 in good health.

A word on this clonotype: Given a much more abundant clone one base away, this may be a read error. The chain is built from TRBV24-1 and TRBJ2-7; 11 nucleotides match TRBD2. The J call is uncertain, as TRBJ2-5 better fits the DNA end. The CDR3 spans 16 residues. Germline V gives CDR1 KGHDR, CDR2 SFDVKD. CDR3 sequence reads: CATSDDSGGAQETQYF. In nucleotides, the CDR3 is TGTGCCACCAGTGATGATAGCGGGGGGGCCCAGGAGACCCAGTACTTC.

The sample holds a few counts of this clonotype. The gene calls are TRBV12-3 or TRBV12-4 and TRBJ1-5; perhaps TRBD1 as D (5 bases). This CDR3 comprises 13 residues. V dropped 8 bases and J dropped 7 bases, with 15 bases sitting between them. The DNA of the CDR3 is TGTGCCAGCGGAGTTGGGGGAGACCAGCCCCAGCATTTT. This encodes CASGVGGDQPQHF.

A note on this clonotype: Lacking the conserved final phenylalanine or tryptophan, this CDR3 likely reflects a read error. The chain has TRBV9 and TRBJ2-5; D is uncertain. Trimming removed 4 bases at V and 2 bases at J, with 9 bases between. This CDR3 has 13 residues. Germline lookup yields CDR1 SGDLS and CDR2 YYNGEE. This CDR3 reads CASSPRPQETQYI. The CDR3 DNA reads TGTGCCAGCAGCCCTCGTCCTCAAGAGACCCAGTACATC.

This clonotype was detected only a few times. Here the CDR3 DNA reads TGCAGTGCTAAGGACCCTACGACGGCAGATACGCAGTATTTT. It encodes CSAKDPTTADTQYF. This chain links TRBV20-1 with TRBJ2-3, with unresolved D. V lost 4 bases, J lost 4 bases, and 15 bases lay in between. The CDR3 sequence is 14 residues long. Germline V gene lookup returns CDR1 DFQATT and CDR2 SNEGSKA (reference sequence).

This clonotype was picked up a small number of times. V and J are TRBV11-1 and TRBJ2-4; D is perhaps TRBD2 (6 bases). The closer fit of TRBJ2-7 to the DNA end suggests the J call may be wrong. CDR3 length: 14 residues. Germline V gene data show CDR1 as SGHAT and CDR2 as FQDESV (reference sequence). The CDR3 sequence is CASSARAGRFEQYF. CDR3 nucleotide sequence: TGTGCCAGCAGCGCTCGTGCGGGGCGATTCGAGCAGTACTTC.

This clonotype was found a few times. A much larger clone lies one base from this, so it may be a read error. This chain uses TRBV20-1 with TRBJ2-1, with D unresolved. The V gene's germline CDR1 is DFQATT and CDR2 SNEGSKA (reference sequence). The CDR3 is made up of 13 amino acids. V was pared by 0 bases and J by 10 bases, with 13 bases between. CDR3 in amino acids: CSARDASSYEQFF. In DNA form, the CDR3 reads TGCAGTGCTAGAGATGCTTCGTCCTACGAGCAGTTCTTC.

The chain links TRBV20-1 to TRBJ2-7; TRBD1 matches 8 bases. In germline, CDR1 is DFQATT, CDR2 SNEGSKA (reference sequence). CDR3 length equals 14 residues. Trimming removed 6 bases from V and 1 base from J; junction bases left unmatched: 8. CDR3 loop: CSAEKTGASYEQYF. Here the CDR3 DNA reads TGCAGTGCCGAAAAGACAGGGGCTTCCTACGAGCAGTACTTC.

This chain joins TRBV7-6 and TRBJ2-1; 8 bases line up with TRBD2. Germline CDR1 SGHVS, CDR2 FNYEAQ. The CDR3 sequence is 16 residues long. With 4 bases clipped from V and 5 bases from J, the junction kept 10 bases outside the gene matches. The CDR3 loop is CASSSRTSGGDNEQFF. The CDR3 bases are TGTGCCAGCAGCTCCCGAACTAGCGGAGGGGACAATGAGCAGTTCTTC.

In its sample, this clonotype was seen many times. The genes are TRBV10-3 and TRBJ2-7; TRBD2 matches 8 bases. The junction had 6 bases not matched to a gene; V was cut back by 4 bases and J by 1 base. This CDR3 region has 15 residues. Germline CDR1 is ENHRY and CDR2 is SYGVKD. CDR3 protein: CAISVRSGGSYEQYF. CDR3 sequence (DNA): TGTGCCATCAGTGTGCGGAGCGGGGGATCCTACGAGCAGTACTTC.

This clonotype was counted at least ten times. The chain carries TRBV12-3 or TRBV12-4 and TRBJ1-2, with a tentative D call TRBD1 (6 bases). V dropped 10 bases and J dropped 8 bases, with 20 bases sitting between them. The CDR3 loop spans 13 amino acids. The CDR3 sequence is CATRDRSQGGYTF. CDR3 nucleotide sequence: TGTGCCACCAGAGACAGGTCCCAAGGCGGCTACACCTTC.

The chain has TRBV27 and TRBJ1-5, with a weak D call TRBD1 (6 bases). This CDR3 has 14 amino acids. The germline V gene has CDR1 MNHEY and CDR2 SMNVEV (reference sequence). In DNA, the CDR3 is TGTGCTACCGGGGTAGGGAGGGGGAATCAGCCCCAGCATTTT. This translates into CATGVGRGNQPQHF.

V is TRBV24-1 and J is TRBJ2-7; 11 bases align to TRBD2. J gave up 3 bases and V 3 bases, and 3 bases lay outside the gene matches. CDR3 length equals 15 residues. Looked up from germline, CDR1 is KGHDR and CDR2 is SFDVKD. Here the CDR3 reads CATSDRGTSGYEQYF. The CDR3 nucleotides read TGTGCCACCAGTGATAGAGGGACTAGCGGCTACGAGCAGTACTTC.

This clonotype has more than one count but fewer than ten. One junction end disagrees with the germline gene, perhaps due to a read error. The V gene is TRBV12-3 or TRBV12-4, the J gene TRBJ1-5; 9 nucleotides line up with TRBD1. This CDR3 comprises 15 residues. CDR3 coding DNA: TGTGCCAGCGGAACCGGGACAGGGAAGAATCGGCCCCAGCATTTT. Protein: CASGTGTGKNRPQHF.

The V gene is TRBV7-9, the J gene TRBJ2-7, with 11 nucleotides matching TRBD1. Unmatched junction bases numbered 6, after V lost 4 bases and J lost 7 bases. The CDR3 length is 14 residues. Germline V gene sequence: CDR1 SEHNR, CDR2 FQNEAQ (reference sequence). CDR3 sequence (DNA): TGTGCCAGCAGCTACGGACAGGGGGCTAAGGAGCAGTACTTC. This encodes CASSYGQGAKEQYF.

This clonotype came up a few times. This chain uses TRBV27 with TRBJ2-5; D remains ambiguous. Germline CDR1 is MNHEY and CDR2 is SMNVEV (reference sequence). V was cut by 6 bases and J by 2 bases, with 13 bases left in between. This CDR3 spans 14 amino acids. The CDR3 is CASRKRTLQETQYF. The CDR3 DNA is TGTGCCAGCAGGAAACGGACCCTTCAAGAGACCCAGTACTTC.

This clonotype was seen a handful of times. A read error may explain this, as a much larger clone is one base away. J is TRBJ2-5 and V is TRBV5-1, with D possibly TRBD1 on 6 matching bases. V dropped 2 bases and J dropped 1 base, with 9 bases sitting between them. Germline V lookup: CDR1 SGHRS, CDR2 YFSETQ. The length of the CDR3 is 14 residues. The CDR3 DNA is TGCGCCAGCAGCTTCCGGGACACCCAAGAGACCCAGTACTTC. The encoded protein is CASSFRDTQETQYF.

A note on this clonotype: This may be a read error: a much more frequent sequence differs by one nucleotide. The CDR3 region is CSVLLGGGEQYF. The CDR3 DNA is TGCAGTGTCCTATTGGGGGGAGGTGAGCAGTACTTC. The chain recombines TRBV20-1 with TRBJ2-5; tentatively, D is TRBD2 (6 bases). Looked up from germline, CDR1 is DFQATT and CDR2 is SNEGSKA (reference sequence). CDR3 length equals 12 residues. Trimming removed 7 bases at V and 11 bases at J, with 20 bases between.

The rearrangement uses TRBV2 and TRBJ1-2; 8 bases align to TRBD1. This CDR3 is 16 amino acids long. V lost 3 bases to trimming and J lost 0 bases; unmatched junction nucleotides: 6. Per the germline V gene, CDR1 is SNHLY and CDR2 is FYNNEI. The CDR3: CASSDDRTGSNYGYTF. CDR3 nucleotide sequence: TGTGCCAGCAGTGACGACCGGACAGGGTCTAACTATGGCTACACCTTC. The complete variable domain, with remaining parts taken from reference TRBV2 and TRBJ1-2, reads EPEVTQTPSHQVTQMGQEVILRCVPISNHLYFYWYRQILGQKVEFLVSFYNNEISEKSEIFDDQFSVERPDGSNFTLKIRSTKLEDSAMYFCASSDDRTGSNYGYTFGSGTRLTVV.

This clonotype was counted only a few times. The rearrangement uses TRBV29-1 and TRBJ1-1; the D is unclear. With 7 bases removed from V and 0 bases from J, the gap between germline ends came to 9 bases. This CDR3 region has 12 residues. Germline assignment: CDR1 SQVTM and CDR2 ANQGSEA. CDR3 nucleotides: TGCAGCGCCAAGGATTTGAACACTGAAGCTTTCTTT. Translating gives CSAKDLNTEAFF.

This clonotype appeared a few times. The J gene is TRBJ1-5, the V gene TRBV12-3 or TRBV12-4; TRBD1 agrees at 7 bases. The CDR3 length is 14 residues. The J segment lost 7 bases and the V segment lost 4 bases, leaving 7 bases of the junction unmatched. The CDR3 DNA reads TGTGCCAGCAGTTCAACAGGGGTCGAACAGCCCCAGCATTTT. Translated: CASSSTGVEQPQHF.

The CDR3 DNA follows: TGTGCCAGCAGCTCGGCACAGATTAGCACAGATACGCAGTATTTT. Encoded protein: CASSSAQISTDTQYF. This chain joins TRBV5-5 and TRBJ2-3, with D unresolved. V lost 3 bases, J lost 0 bases, and 11 bases lay in between. Per the germline V gene, CDR1 is SGHKS and CDR2 is YYEKEE (reference sequence). This CDR3 spans 15 amino acids.

This clonotype has a handful of counts. The genes are TRBV20-1 and TRBJ2-3; no clear D. The V gene's germline CDR1 is DFQATT and CDR2 SNEGSKA (reference sequence). Trimming pared 1 base from V and 0 bases from J, leaving 11 bases between. This CDR3 is built from 15 residues. The CDR3 is CSARGPGASTDTQYF. CDR3 sequence (DNA): TGCAGTGCTAGAGGCCCGGGCGCTAGCACAGATACGCAGTATTTT.

This clonotype has more than one count but fewer than ten. This chain connects TRBV20-1 to TRBJ2-3, with 9 bases matching TRBD1. The CDR3 consists of 16 residues. Germline V gene data show CDR1 as DFQATT and CDR2 as SNEGSKA (reference sequence). The J segment lost 3 bases and the V segment lost 5 bases, leaving 12 bases of the junction unmatched. In DNA form, the CDR3 reads TGCAGTGCTTCGAGGGGCACAGGGGGCGCGACAGATACGCAGTATTTT. Its protein is CSASRGTGGATDTQYF.

This clonotype was recorded many times. The rearrangement uses TRBV7-6 and TRBJ2-7; TRBD1 is a possible D gene (5 bases). The CDR3 spans 13 residues. Germline CDR1 is SGHVS and CDR2 is FNYEAQ. V dropped 5 bases and J dropped 0 bases, with 8 bases sitting between them. As DNA, the CDR3 is TGTGCCAGCAGCCTGACAGACTCCTACGAGCAGTACTTC. Its protein is CASSLTDSYEQYF.

Remarks on this clonotype: This may arise from a read error, as a much more abundant clone is one base away. The gene calls are TRBV20-1 and TRBJ2-6; maybe TRBD1 (5 bases). CDR1 DFQATT and CDR2 SNEGSKA come from the germline V gene (reference sequence). The length of the CDR3 is 17 residues. Written as DNA, the CDR3 is TGCAGTGCTAGAGTCCCGGGCCGTGACTCTGGGGCCAACGTCCGGACTTTC. Translating it yields CSARVPGRDSGANVRTF.

This clonotype was seen many times. This rearrangement joins TRBV29-1 to TRBJ2-1; tentative D call: TRBD2 (5 bases). The V gene's germline CDR1 is SQVTM and CDR2 ANQGSEA. Trimming shortened V by 7 bases and J by 6 bases, and 10 bases separated the two germline ends. The CDR3 is 11 amino acids. This CDR3 reads CSAGLLNEQFF. As DNA, the CDR3 is TGCAGCGCTGGACTCCTCAATGAGCAGTTCTTC.

This clonotype came up a few times. This chain uses TRBV20-1 with TRBJ2-1; TRBD2 is a possible D gene (6 bases). V lost 7 bases, J lost 1 base, and 17 bases lay in between. Germline V CDR1 and CDR2: DFQATT, SNEGSKA (reference sequence). The CDR3 runs to 15 residues. CDR3 residues: CSGLTSLASYNEQFF. In nucleotides, the CDR3 is TGCAGTGGCCTAACTTCTCTAGCGTCCTACAATGAGCAGTTCTTC.

This clonotype was seen a few times. CDR3 nucleotides: TGTGCCAGCAGGAGGACAGCTTTGAACACTGAAGCTTTCTTT. This codes for CASRRTALNTEAFF. This chain links TRBV27 with TRBJ1-1, with D maybe TRBD1 (6 bases). There are 14 residues in the CDR3. Looked up from germline, CDR1 is MNHEY and CDR2 is SMNVEV (reference sequence). Trimming removed 6 bases at V and 0 bases at J, with 11 bases between.